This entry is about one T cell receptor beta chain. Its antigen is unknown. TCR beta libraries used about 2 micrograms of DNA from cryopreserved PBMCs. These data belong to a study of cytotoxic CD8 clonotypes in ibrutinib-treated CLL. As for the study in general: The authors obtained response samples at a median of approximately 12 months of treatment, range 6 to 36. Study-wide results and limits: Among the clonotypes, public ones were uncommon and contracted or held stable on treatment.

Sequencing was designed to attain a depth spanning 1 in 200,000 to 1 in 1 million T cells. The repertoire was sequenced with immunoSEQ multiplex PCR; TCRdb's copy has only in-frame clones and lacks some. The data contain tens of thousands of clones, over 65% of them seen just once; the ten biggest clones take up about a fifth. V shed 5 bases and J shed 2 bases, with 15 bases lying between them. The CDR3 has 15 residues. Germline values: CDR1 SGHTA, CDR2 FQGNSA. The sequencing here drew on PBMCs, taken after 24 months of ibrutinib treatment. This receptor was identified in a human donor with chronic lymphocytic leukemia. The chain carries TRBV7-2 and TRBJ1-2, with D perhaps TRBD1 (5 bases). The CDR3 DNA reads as TGTGCCAGCAGCATCGGGCGACAGTCGAACTATGGCTACACCTTC. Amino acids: CASSIGRQSNYGYTF.